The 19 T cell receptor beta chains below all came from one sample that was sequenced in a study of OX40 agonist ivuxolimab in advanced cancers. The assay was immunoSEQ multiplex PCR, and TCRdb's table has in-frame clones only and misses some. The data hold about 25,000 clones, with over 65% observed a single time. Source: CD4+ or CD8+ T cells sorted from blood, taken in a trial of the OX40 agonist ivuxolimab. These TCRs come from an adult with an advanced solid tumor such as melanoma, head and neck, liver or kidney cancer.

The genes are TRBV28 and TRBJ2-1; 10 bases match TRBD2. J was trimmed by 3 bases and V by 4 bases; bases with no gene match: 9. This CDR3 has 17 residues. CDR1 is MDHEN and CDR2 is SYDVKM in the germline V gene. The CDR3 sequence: CASSYPLAGDHYNEQFF. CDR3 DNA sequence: TGTGCCAGCAGTTACCCTCTAGCGGGAGACCACTACAATGAGCAGTTCTTC.

The CDR3 sequence: CASSFQGMGGYTF. CDR3 in DNA: TGTGCCAGCAGTTTTCAGGGGATGGGTGGCTACACCTTC. The chain has TRBV28 and TRBJ1-2; D may be TRBD1 (6 bases). The germline V and J ends were trimmed by 3 bases and 7 bases, with 12 bases remaining between them. CDR1 is MDHEN and CDR2 is SYDVKM in the germline V gene. The CDR3 length is 13 residues.

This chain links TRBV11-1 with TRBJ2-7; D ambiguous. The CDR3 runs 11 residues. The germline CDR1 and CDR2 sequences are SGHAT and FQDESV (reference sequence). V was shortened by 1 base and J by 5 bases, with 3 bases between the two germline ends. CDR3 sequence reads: CASSLDDEQYF. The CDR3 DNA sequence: TGTGCCAGCAGCTTAGACGACGAGCAGTACTTC.

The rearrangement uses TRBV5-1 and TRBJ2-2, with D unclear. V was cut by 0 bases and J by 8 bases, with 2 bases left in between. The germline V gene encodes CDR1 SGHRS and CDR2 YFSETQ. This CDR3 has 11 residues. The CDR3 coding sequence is TGCGCCAGCAGCTTGGAAGGGGAGCTGTTTTTT. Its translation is CASSLEGELFF.

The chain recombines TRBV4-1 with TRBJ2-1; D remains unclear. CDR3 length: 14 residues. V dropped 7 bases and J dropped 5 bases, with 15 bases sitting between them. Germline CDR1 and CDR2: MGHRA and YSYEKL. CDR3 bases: TGCGCCAGCACCCCCTTCGGAAGAGACAATGAGCAGTTCTTC. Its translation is CASTPFGRDNEQFF.

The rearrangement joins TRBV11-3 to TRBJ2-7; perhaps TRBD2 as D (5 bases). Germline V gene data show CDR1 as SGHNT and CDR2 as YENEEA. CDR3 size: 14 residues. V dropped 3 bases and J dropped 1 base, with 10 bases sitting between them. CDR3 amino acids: CASSFGGLSYEQYF. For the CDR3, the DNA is TGTGCCAGCAGCTTTGGCGGGCTATCCTACGAGCAGTACTTC.

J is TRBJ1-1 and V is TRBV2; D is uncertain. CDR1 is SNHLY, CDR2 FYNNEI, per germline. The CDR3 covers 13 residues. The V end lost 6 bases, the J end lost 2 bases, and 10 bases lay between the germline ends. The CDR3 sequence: CASSYTPNTEAFF. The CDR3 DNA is TGTGCCAGCAGCTATACCCCAAACACTGAAGCTTTCTTT.

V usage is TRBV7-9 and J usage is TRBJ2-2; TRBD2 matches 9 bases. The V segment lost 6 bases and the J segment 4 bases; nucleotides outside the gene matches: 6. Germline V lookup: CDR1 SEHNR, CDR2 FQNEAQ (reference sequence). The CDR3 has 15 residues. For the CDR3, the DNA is TGTGCCAGCAGTGCGGGACTAGCAGCCACCGGGGAGCTGTTTTTT. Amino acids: CASSAGLAATGELFF.

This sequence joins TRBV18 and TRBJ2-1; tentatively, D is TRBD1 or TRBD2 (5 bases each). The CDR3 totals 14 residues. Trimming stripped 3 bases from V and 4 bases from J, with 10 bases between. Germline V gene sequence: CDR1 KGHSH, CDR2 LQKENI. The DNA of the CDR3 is TGTGCCAGCTCACCGCCGGGACGATACAATGAGCAGTTCTTC. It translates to CASSPPGRYNEQFF.

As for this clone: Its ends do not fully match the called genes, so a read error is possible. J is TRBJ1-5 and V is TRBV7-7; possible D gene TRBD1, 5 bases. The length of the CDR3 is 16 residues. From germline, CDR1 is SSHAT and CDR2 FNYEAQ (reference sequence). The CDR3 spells CASSLSAGQGNQPQHF. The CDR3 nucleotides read TGTGCTAGCAGCTTATCGGCAGGGCAAGGCAATCAGCCCCAGCATTTT.

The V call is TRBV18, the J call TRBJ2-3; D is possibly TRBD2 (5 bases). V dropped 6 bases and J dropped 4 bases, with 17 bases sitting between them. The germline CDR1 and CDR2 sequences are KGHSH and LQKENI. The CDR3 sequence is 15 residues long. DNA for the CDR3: TGTGCCAGCTCCCAAGACCTAGCCGTCTCAGATACGCAGTATTTT. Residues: CASSQDLAVSDTQYF. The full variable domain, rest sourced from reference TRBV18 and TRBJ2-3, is NAGVMQNPRHLVRRRGQEARLRCSPMKGHSHVYWYRQLPEEGLKFMVYLQKENIIDESGMPKERFSAEFPKEGPSILRIQQVVRGDSAAYFCASSQDLAVSDTQYFGPGTRLTVL.

CDR3 sequence reads: CASSDRIGGGNQPQHF. The CDR3 DNA is TGTGCCAGCAGTGACCGGATCGGGGGCGGAAATCAGCCCCAGCATTTT. The rearrangement uses TRBV6-1 and TRBJ1-5, with D possibly being TRBD1 (6 bases). The germline V and J ends were trimmed by 3 bases and 4 bases, with 16 bases remaining between them. CDR1 and CDR2 (germline): MNHNS, SASEGT. The CDR3 is made up of 16 amino acids.

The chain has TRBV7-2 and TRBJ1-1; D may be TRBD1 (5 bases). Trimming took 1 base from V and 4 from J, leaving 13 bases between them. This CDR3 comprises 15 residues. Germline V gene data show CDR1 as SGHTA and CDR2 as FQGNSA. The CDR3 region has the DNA TGTGCCAGCAGCTTAGTCGTAGGGGCGGCCACTGAAGCTTTCTTT. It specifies CASSLVVGAATEAFF.

The CDR3 DNA follows: TGCGCCAGCAGTCCTTATAATTCACCCCTCCACTTT. Its translation: CASSPYNSPLHF. The V gene is TRBV10-2, the J gene TRBJ1-6, with D uncertain. Trimming stripped 5 bases from V and 4 bases from J, with 3 bases between. Germline-derived CDR1 and CDR2 are WSHSY and SAAADI. This CDR3 has 12 amino acids.

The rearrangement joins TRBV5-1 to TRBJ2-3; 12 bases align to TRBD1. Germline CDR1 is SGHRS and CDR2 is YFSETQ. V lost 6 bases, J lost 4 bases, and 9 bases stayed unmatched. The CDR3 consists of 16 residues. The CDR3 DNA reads TGCGCCAGCATTCAGGGGGACAGGGGGCCCGCAGATACGCAGTATTTT. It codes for CASIQGDRGPADTQYF. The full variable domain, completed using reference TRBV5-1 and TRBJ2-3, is KAGVTQTPRYLIKTRGQQVTLSCSPISGHRSVSWYQQTPGQGLQFLFEYFSETQRNKGNFPGRFSGRQFSNSRSEMNVSTLELGDSALYLCASIQGDRGPADTQYFGPGTRLTVL.

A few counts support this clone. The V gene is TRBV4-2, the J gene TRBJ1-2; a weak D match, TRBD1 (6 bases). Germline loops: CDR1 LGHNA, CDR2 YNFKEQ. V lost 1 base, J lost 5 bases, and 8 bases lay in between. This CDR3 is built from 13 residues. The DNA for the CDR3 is TGTGCCAGCAGCCAAGTCGACAGGTATGGCTACACCTTC. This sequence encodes CASSQVDRYGYTF.

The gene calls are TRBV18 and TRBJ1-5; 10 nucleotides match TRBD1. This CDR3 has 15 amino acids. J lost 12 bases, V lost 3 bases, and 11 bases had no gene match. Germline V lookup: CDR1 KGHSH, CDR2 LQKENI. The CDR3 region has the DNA TGTGCCAGCTCACCGGGACAGGGGCTTCAGTCAGGCCAGCATTTT. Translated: CASSPGQGLQSGQHF.

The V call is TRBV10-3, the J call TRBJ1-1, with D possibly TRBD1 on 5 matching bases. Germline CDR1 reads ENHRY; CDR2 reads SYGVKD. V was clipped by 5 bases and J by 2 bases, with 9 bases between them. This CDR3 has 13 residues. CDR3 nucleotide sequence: TGTGCCATCAGTTTCGACAGAAACACTGAAGCTTTCTTT. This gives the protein CAISFDRNTEAFF.

The CDR3 region is CASSSDRGLIYGYTF. In nucleotides, the CDR3 is TGTGCCAGCAGCTCCGACAGGGGGCTAATCTATGGCTACACCTTC. The chain is built from TRBV5-4 and TRBJ1-2; 10 bases map to TRBD1. Unmatched junction bases numbered 6, after V lost 3 bases and J lost 4 bases. From germline, CDR1 is SGHNT and CDR2 YYREEE (reference sequence). There are 15 residues in the CDR3.